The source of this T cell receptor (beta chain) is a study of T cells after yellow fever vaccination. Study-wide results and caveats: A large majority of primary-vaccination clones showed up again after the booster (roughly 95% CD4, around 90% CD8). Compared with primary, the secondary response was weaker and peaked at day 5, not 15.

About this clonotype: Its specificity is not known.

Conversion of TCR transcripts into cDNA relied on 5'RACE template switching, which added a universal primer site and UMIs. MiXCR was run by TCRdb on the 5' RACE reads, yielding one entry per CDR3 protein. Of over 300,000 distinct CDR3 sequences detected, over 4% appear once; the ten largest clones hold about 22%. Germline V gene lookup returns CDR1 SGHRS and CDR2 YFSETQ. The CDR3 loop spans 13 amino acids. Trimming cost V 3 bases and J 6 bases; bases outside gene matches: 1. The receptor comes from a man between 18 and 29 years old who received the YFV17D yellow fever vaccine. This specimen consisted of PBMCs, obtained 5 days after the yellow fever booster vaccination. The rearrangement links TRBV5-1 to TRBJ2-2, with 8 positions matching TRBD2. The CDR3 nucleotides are TGCGCCAGCAGCTGGACTAGCCCCGGGGAGCTGTTTTTT. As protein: CASSWTSPGELFF.